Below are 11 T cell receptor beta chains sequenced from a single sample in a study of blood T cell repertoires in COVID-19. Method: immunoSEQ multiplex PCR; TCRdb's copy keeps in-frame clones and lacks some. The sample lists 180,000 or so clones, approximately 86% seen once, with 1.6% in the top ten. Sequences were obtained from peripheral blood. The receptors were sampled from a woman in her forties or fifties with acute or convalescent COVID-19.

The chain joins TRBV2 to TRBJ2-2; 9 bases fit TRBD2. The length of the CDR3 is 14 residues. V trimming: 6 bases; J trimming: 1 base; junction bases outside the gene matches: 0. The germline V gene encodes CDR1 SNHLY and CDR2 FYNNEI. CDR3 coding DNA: TGTGCCAGCAGGACTAGCGGGAACACCGGGGAGCTGTTTTTT. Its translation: CASRTSGNTGELFF.

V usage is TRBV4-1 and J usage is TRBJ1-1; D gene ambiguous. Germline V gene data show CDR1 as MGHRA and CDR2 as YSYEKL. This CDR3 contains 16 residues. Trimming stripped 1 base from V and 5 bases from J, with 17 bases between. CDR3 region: CASSQVAPGGSTEAFF. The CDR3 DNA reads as TGCGCCAGCAGCCAAGTAGCCCCCGGAGGGTCGACTGAAGCTTTCTTT.

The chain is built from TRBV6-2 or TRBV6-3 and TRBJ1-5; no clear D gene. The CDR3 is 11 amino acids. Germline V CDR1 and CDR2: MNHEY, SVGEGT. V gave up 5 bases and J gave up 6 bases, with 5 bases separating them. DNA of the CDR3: TGTGCCAGCAGTGCGGGTCAGCCCCAGCATTTT. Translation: CASSAGQPQHF.

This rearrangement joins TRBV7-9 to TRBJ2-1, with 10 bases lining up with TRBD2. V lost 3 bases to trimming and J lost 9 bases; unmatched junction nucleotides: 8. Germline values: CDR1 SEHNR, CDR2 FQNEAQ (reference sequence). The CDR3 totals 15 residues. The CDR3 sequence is CASSFGTSEPGEQFF. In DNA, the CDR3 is TGTGCCAGCAGCTTTGGGACTAGCGAGCCGGGTGAGCAGTTCTTC.

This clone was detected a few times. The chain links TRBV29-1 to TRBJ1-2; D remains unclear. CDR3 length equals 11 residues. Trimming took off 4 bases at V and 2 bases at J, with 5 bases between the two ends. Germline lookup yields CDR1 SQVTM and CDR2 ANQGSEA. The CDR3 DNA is TGCAGCGTTGGAGGGAACTATGGCTACACCTTC. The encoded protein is CSVGGNYGYTF.

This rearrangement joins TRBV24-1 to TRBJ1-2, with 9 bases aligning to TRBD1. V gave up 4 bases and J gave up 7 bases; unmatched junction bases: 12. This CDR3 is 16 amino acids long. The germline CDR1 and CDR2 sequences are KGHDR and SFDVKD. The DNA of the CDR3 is TGTGCCACCAGTGACCGTAAGACAGGGGGGGAAGGTGGCTACACCTTC. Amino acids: CATSDRKTGGEGGYTF.

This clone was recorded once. The CDR3 DNA is TGTGCCAGTAGTGAGGGTTGGGAGACCCAGTACTTC. Protein product: CASSEGWETQYF. The chain recombines TRBV19 with TRBJ2-5; D perhaps matches TRBD2 (5 bases). The germline V gene encodes CDR1 LNHDA and CDR2 SQIVND (reference sequence). V lost 5 bases and J lost 5, with 9 bases in between. The CDR3 consists of 12 residues.

The DNA for the CDR3 is TGTGCCTGGGGTCGGGGGGGAGACAATGAGCAGTTCTTC. Translating gives CAWGRGGDNEQFF. This sequence joins TRBV30 and TRBJ2-1; 8 bases are a match to TRBD2. The length of the CDR3 is 13 residues. With 5 bases clipped from V and 5 bases from J, the junction kept 5 bases outside the gene matches. Germline CDR1 GTSNPN, CDR2 SVGIG (reference sequence). Complete variable domain (other parts from reference TRBV30 and TRBJ2-1): SQTIHQWPATLVQPVGSPLSLECTVEGTSNPNLYWYRQAAGRGLQLLFYSVGIGQISSEVPQNLSASRPQDRQFILSSKKLLLSDSGFYLCAWGRGGDNEQFFGPGTRLTVL.

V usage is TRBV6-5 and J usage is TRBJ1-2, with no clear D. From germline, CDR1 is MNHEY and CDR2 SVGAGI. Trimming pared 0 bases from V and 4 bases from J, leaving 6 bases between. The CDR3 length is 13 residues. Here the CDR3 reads CASSYSSVYGYTF. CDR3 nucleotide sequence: TGTGCCAGCAGTTACTCTTCAGTCTATGGCTACACCTTC.

The CDR3 loop reads CASSLDSKGGLDTQYF. DNA for the CDR3: TGTGCCAGTAGTCTCGACAGCAAGGGAGGGTTGGATACGCAGTATTTT. The gene calls are TRBV19 and TRBJ2-3; 7 bases map to TRBD2. Trimming cost V 5 bases and J 6 bases; bases outside gene matches: 14. The length of the CDR3 is 16 residues. CDR1 is LNHDA and CDR2 is SQIVND in the germline V gene (reference sequence).

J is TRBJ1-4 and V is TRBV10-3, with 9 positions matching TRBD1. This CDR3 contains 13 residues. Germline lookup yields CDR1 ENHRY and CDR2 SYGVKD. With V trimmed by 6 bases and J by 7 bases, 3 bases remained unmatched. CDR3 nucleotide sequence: TGTGCCATCAGGGAGACAGGGGGTGAAAAACTGTTTTTT. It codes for CAIRETGGEKLFF.